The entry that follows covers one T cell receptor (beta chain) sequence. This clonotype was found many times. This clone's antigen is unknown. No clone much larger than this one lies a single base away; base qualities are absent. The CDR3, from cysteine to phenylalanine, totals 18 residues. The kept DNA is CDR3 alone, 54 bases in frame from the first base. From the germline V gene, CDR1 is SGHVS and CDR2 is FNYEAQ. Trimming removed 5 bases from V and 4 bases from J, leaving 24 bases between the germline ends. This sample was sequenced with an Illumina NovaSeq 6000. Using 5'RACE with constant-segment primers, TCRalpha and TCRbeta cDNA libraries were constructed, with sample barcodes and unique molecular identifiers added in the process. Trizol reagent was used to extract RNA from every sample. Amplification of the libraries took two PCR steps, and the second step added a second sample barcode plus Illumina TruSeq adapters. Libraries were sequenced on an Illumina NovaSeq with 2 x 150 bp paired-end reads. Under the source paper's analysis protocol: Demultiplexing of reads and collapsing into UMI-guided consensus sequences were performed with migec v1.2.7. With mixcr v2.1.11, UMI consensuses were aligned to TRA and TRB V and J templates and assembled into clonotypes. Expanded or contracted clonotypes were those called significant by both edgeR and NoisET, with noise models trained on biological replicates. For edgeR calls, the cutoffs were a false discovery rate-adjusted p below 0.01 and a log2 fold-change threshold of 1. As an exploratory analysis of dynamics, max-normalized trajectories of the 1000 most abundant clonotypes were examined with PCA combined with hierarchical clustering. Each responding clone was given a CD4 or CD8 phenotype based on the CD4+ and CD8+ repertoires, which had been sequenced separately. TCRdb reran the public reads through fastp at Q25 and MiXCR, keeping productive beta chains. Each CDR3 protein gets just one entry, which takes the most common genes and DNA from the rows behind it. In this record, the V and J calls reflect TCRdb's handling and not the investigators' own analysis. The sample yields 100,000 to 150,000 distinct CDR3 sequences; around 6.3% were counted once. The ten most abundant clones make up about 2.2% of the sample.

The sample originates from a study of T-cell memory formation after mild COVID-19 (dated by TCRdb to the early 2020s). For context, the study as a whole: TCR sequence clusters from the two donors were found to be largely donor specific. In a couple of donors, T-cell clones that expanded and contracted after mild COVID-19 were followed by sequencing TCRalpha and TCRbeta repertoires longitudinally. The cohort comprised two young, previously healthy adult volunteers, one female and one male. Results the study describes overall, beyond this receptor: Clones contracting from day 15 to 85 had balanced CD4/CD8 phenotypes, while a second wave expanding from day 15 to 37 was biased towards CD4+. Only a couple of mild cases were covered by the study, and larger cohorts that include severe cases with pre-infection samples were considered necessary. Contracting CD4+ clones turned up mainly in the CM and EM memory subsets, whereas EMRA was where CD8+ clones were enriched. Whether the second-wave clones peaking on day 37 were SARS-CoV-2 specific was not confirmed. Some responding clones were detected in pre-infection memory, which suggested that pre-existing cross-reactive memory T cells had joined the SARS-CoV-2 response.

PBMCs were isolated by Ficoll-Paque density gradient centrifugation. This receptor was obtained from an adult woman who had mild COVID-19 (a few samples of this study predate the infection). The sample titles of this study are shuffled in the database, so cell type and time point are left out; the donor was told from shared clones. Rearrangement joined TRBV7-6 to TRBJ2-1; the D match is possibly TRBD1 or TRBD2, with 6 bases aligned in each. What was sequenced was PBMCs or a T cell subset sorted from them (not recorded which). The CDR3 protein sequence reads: CASSPRGPGIGGYNEQFF. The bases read TGTGCCAGCAGCCCCAGGGGACCCGGGATTGGGGGGTACAATGAGCAGTTCTTC.